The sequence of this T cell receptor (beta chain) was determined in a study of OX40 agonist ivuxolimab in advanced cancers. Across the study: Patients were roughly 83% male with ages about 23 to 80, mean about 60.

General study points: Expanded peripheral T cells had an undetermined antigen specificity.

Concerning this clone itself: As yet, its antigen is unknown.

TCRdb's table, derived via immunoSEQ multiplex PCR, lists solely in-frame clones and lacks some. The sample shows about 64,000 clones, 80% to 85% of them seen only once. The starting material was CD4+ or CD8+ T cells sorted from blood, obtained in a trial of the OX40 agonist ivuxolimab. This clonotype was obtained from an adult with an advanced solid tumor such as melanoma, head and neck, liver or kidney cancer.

This chain's CDR3 is CASSLDISTDTQYF. CDR3 DNA sequence: TGTGCCAGCAGCTTGGATATTAGTACAGATACGCAGTATTTT. V gene TRBV5-6 combines with J gene TRBJ2-3; D call uncertain. This CDR3 has 14 amino acids. CDR1 is SGHDT, CDR2 YYEEEE, per germline. Trimming pared 0 bases from V and 3 bases from J, leaving 8 bases between.